The 28 T cell receptor beta chains given below trace back to one sample, sequenced in a study of blood T cell repertoires in COVID-19. The method was immunoSEQ multiplex PCR; TCRdb's version includes in-frame clones alone and lacks a portion of them. This table has 140,000 or so clones, 87% appearing once. Sequenced input: peripheral blood. These receptors all stem from a man in his fifties who had recovered from COVID-19.

The chain carries TRBV27 and TRBJ1-6; the D is unclear. The CDR3 has 17 amino acids. The germline V and J ends were trimmed by 0 bases and 7 bases, with 16 bases remaining between them. Germline-derived CDR1 and CDR2 are MNHEY and SMNVEV (reference sequence). DNA for the CDR3: TGTGCCAGCAGTTTATCGCCCCGGACGGACTACAATTCACCCCTCCACTTT. Translated: CASSLSPRTDYNSPLHF.

The V and J genes are TRBV12-3 or TRBV12-4 and TRBJ1-2; 7 bases map to TRBD1. Germline trimming cut 7 bases from V and 2 bases from J; bases unmatched to any gene: 4. The CDR3 is made up of 13 amino acids. The CDR3 region is CASTSDRNYGYTF. CDR3 DNA sequence: TGTGCCAGCACCTCGGACAGGAACTATGGCTACACCTTC.

This CDR3 is CASSIGGEGSYNSPLHF. As DNA, the CDR3 is TGTGCCAGTAGTATTGGTGGTGAGGGCTCCTATAATTCACCCCTCCACTTT. J is TRBJ1-6 and V is TRBV19; D ambiguous. Per the germline V gene, CDR1 is LNHDA and CDR2 is SQIVND (reference sequence). The CDR3 sequence is 17 residues long. Trimming took off 3 bases at V and 0 bases at J, with 12 bases between the two ends.

J is TRBJ1-1 and V is TRBV4-1, with D possibly matching TRBD1 (6 bases). CDR1 is MGHRA and CDR2 is YSYEKL in the germline V gene. The CDR3 covers 15 residues. Deletions cut 0 bases from V and 1 base from J, with 9 bases between. The CDR3 protein is CASSQERTENTEAFF. For the CDR3, the DNA is TGCGCCAGCAGCCAAGAAAGGACAGAGAACACTGAAGCTTTCTTT.

The gene calls are TRBV4-1 and TRBJ1-1; 7 nucleotides agree with TRBD1. The CDR3 spans 16 residues. V shed 2 bases and J 3 bases; nucleotides not matched to a gene: 9. From germline, CDR1 is MGHRA and CDR2 YSYEKL. The CDR3 DNA sequence: TGCGCCAGCAGCCAAAAAGGGGGCTCGCCCTACACTGAAGCTTTCTTT. It yields the protein CASSQKGGSPYTEAFF.

The chain is built from TRBV6-2 or TRBV6-3 and TRBJ2-3; TRBD2 aligns across 12 bases. The V segment lost 4 bases and the J segment 3 bases; nucleotides outside the gene matches: 11. This CDR3 comprises 18 residues. The germline V gene has CDR1 MNHEY and CDR2 SVGEGT. CDR3 nucleotide sequence: TGTGCCAGCAGTTCCCACCCCGGACTAGCGGGGAGGACAGATACGCAGTATTTT. It translates to CASSSHPGLAGRTDTQYF.

This clone occurred a few times. This chain joins TRBV7-9 and TRBJ2-5; D may be TRBD1 (6 bases). This CDR3 comprises 11 residues. Germline CDR1 is SEHNR and CDR2 is FQNEAQ (reference sequence). The CDR3 region is CAVGTPETQYF. In DNA form, the CDR3 reads TGTGCAGTGGGGACACCAGAGACCCAGTACTTC.

The V call is TRBV9, the J call TRBJ1-5; D might be TRBD1 (5 bases). With 0 bases removed from V and 1 base from J, the gap between germline ends came to 8 bases. The CDR3 spans 15 residues. CDR1 is SGDLS and CDR2 is YYNGEE in the germline V gene. The CDR3: CASSVDGQSNQPQHF. The CDR3 DNA is TGTGCCAGCAGCGTAGACGGACAAAGCAATCAGCCCCAGCATTTT.

J is TRBJ2-7 and V is TRBV5-5, with 10 bases lining up with TRBD1. The CDR3 covers 15 residues. Losses at the gene ends were 0 bases for V and 5 bases for J; bases not matched to a gene: 5. CDR1 SGHKS and CDR2 YYEKEE come from the germline V gene (reference sequence). As DNA, the CDR3 is TGTGCCAGCAGCTTGGGGGAGACAGGGGGCGACGAGCAGTACTTC. It is translated as CASSLGETGGDEQYF.

The chain is built from TRBV7-2 and TRBJ2-2; 8 bases are shared with TRBD2. Germline CDR1 is SGHTA and CDR2 is FQGNSA. This CDR3 spans 16 amino acids. V shed 1 base, J shed 1 base, and the junction held 2 bases outside the gene matches. The DNA of the CDR3 is TGTGCCAGCAGCTTAGGAACTAGCGGGAACACCGGGGAGCTGTTTTTT. Encoded protein: CASSLGTSGNTGELFF.

The V gene is TRBV19, the J gene TRBJ1-2; D not resolved. The V gene lost 3 bases and the J gene lost 6 bases, with 11 bases spanning the gap. Germline CDR1 LNHDA, CDR2 SQIVND (reference sequence). CDR3 length: 13 residues. The CDR3 coding sequence is TGTGCCAGTAGTATTATACTCGGGGATGGCTACACCTTC. Translating gives CASSIILGDGYTF. Full variable domain (missing parts from reference TRBV19 and TRBJ1-2): DGGITQSPKYLFRKEGQNVTLSCEQNLNHDAMYWYRQDPGQGLRLIYYSQIVNDFQKGDIAEGYSVSREKKESFPLTVTSAQKNPTAFYLCASSIILGDGYTFGSGTRLTVV.

This chain uses TRBV9 with TRBJ2-7, with a tentative D call TRBD1 (6 bases). The CDR3 has 12 residues. V gave up 5 bases and J gave up 7 bases, with 13 bases separating them. CDR1 is SGDLS and CDR2 is YYNGEE in the germline V gene. CDR3 DNA: TGTGCCAGCAGTACAGGGCAGGGAGAGCAGTACTTC. Its protein product is CASSTGQGEQYF.

The chain combines TRBV6-5 with TRBJ1-2, with D perhaps matching TRBD1 (6 bases). The CDR3 covers 13 residues. Germline CDR1 and CDR2: MNHEY and SVGAGI. Between the trimmed V and J ends, which lost 7 bases and 2 bases, there was a span of 11 bases. The CDR3 region has the DNA TGTGCCAGCACCTTTACAGGGAACTATGGCTACACCTTC. Amino acid sequence: CASTFTGNYGYTF.

This sequence joins TRBV11-3 and TRBJ1-4; the match to TRBD1 covers 7 bases. Germline CDR1 is SGHNT and CDR2 is YENEEA. J gave up 8 bases and V 3 bases, and 3 bases lay outside the gene matches. This CDR3 contains 13 residues. CDR3 coding DNA: TGTGCCAGCAGCTTGGTAGGGGGCGAAAAACTGTTTTTT. Protein: CASSLVGGEKLFF.

In the case of this clone: A junction boundary mismatches the germline segment, possibly from a read error. The chain is built from TRBV7-7 and TRBJ2-3, with TRBD2 identical over 7 bases. CDR3 size: 15 residues. Germline CDR1 SSHAT, CDR2 FNYEAQ (reference sequence). The CDR3 loop is CASSLVPGGEDTQYF. DNA of the CDR3: TGTGCTAGCAGCTTAGTTCCTGGGGGGGAAGATACGCAGTATTTT.

This rearrangement joins TRBV29-1 to TRBJ1-2; D is perhaps TRBD1 (6 bases). In germline, CDR1 is SQVTM, CDR2 ANQGSEA. V was pared by 6 bases and J by 8 bases, with 19 bases between. The CDR3 contains 13 residues. CDR3 sequence (DNA): TGCAGCGTAGCGACCCCCTGGGGGCGCGGCTACACCTTC. The encoded protein is CSVATPWGRGYTF.

The rearrangement links TRBV3-1 (or the pseudogene TRBV3-2) to TRBJ2-7; 8 nucleotides line up with TRBD1. Germline CDR1 and CDR2: LGHDT and YNNKEL (reference sequence). The length of the CDR3 is 14 residues. Trimming at V came to 5 bases and at J to 2 bases, leaving 5 bases not matched to a gene. The CDR3 sequence: CASSFRTGTYEQYF. CDR3 bases: TGTGCCAGCAGCTTTCGGACAGGGACCTACGAGCAGTACTTC.

The chain combines TRBV4-2 with TRBJ1-1, with D maybe TRBD1 (5 bases). Germline CDR1 and CDR2: LGHNA and YNFKEQ. V shed 4 bases and J shed 6 bases, with 18 bases lying between them. There are 15 residues in the CDR3. The CDR3 region has the DNA TGTGCCAGCAGCCGGGGTGGGCAGGGCGGCCCTGAAGCTTTCTTT. Protein: CASSRGGQGGPEAFF.

The sample holds many counts of this clone. The chain carries TRBV7-6 and TRBJ2-3; D remains unclear. This CDR3 has 15 residues. CDR1 is SGHVS, CDR2 FNYEAQ, per germline. V was pared by 1 base and J by 2 bases, with 10 bases between. DNA of the CDR3: TGTGCCAGCAGCTTAGGGGCAGCAATCACAGATACGCAGTATTTT. It codes for CASSLGAAITDTQYF.

The chain is built from TRBV7-9 and TRBJ2-7; 7 bases fit TRBD1. The CDR3 consists of 15 residues. Germline trimming cut 3 bases from V and 0 bases from J; bases unmatched to any gene: 5. CDR1 and CDR2 (germline): SEHNR, FQNEAQ (reference sequence). The CDR3 here is CASSLEQGISYEQYF. Here the CDR3 DNA reads TGTGCCAGCAGCTTGGAACAGGGGATCTCCTACGAGCAGTACTTC.

The genes are TRBV19 and TRBJ2-2; 8 bases match TRBD1. The CDR3 consists of 16 residues. Germline V gene lookup returns CDR1 LNHDA and CDR2 SQIVND (reference sequence). V was pared by 5 bases and J by 1 base, with 6 bases of the junction left unmatched. The CDR3 loop reads CASSSQGAWNTGELFF. CDR3 in DNA: TGTGCCAGTAGTTCCCAGGGGGCTTGGAACACCGGGGAGCTGTTTTTT.

The chain recombines TRBV6-5 with TRBJ2-7; the D gene is possibly TRBD1 (6 bases). V shed 6 bases and J shed 6 bases, with 18 bases lying between them. Germline V lookup: CDR1 MNHEY, CDR2 SVGAGI. CDR3 length: 14 residues. In DNA form, the CDR3 reads TGTGCCAGCAGAGCACAGACAGGCCTCCTCGAGCAGTACTTC. Its translation: CASRAQTGLLEQYF.

This chain joins TRBV2 and TRBJ1-1; 8 bases fit TRBD1. The V gene's germline CDR1 is SNHLY and CDR2 FYNNEI. This CDR3 has 13 residues. V dropped 11 bases and J dropped 1; count of bases not matched to a gene: 6. The chain's CDR3 is CADTGGENTEAFF. The CDR3 region has the DNA TGTGCCGACACAGGGGGTGAGAACACTGAAGCTTTCTTT.

J is TRBJ1-2 and V is TRBV6-6, with TRBD1 matching over 8 bases. The CDR3 contains 14 residues. V lost 2 bases and J lost 5; bases outside the gene matches: 4. Germline assignment: CDR1 MNHNY and CDR2 SVGAGI (reference sequence). The CDR3 loop reads CASSYQGAFYGYTF. The CDR3 bases are TGTGCCAGCAGTTACCAGGGGGCGTTTTATGGCTACACCTTC.

The chain joins TRBV9 to TRBJ2-3; TRBD2 is a possible D gene (5 bases). This CDR3 is 13 amino acids long. Germline CDR1 SGDLS, CDR2 YYNGEE. Trimming took off 6 bases at V and 1 base at J, with 9 bases between the two ends. CDR3 nucleotides: TGTGCCAGCATGGCCGGGGGCACAGATACGCAGTATTTT. Its translation is CASMAGGTDTQYF.

J is TRBJ2-5 and V is TRBV27; a weak D match, TRBD2 (6 bases). The CDR3 is made up of 15 amino acids. Trimming took 10 bases from V and 5 from J, leaving 23 bases between them. CDR1 and CDR2 (germline): MNHEY, SMNVEV (reference sequence). This CDR3 reads CATKVADQARETQYF. CDR3 nucleotides: TGTGCCACTAAGGTAGCGGACCAAGCAAGGGAGACCCAGTACTTC.

The genes are TRBV5-4 and TRBJ1-2, with D possibly TRBD1 on 5 matching bases. Deletions cut 0 bases from V and 0 bases from J, with 9 bases between. Germline CDR1 and CDR2: SGHNT and YYREEE (reference sequence). This CDR3 comprises 15 residues. Written as DNA, the CDR3 is TGTGCCAGCAGCTTGGAATCCAGGGCTAACTATGGCTACACCTTC. It encodes CASSLESRANYGYTF.

This chain links TRBV10-1 with TRBJ2-7; D may be TRBD1 (6 bases). Germline CDR1 is WNHNN and CDR2 is SYGVQD (reference sequence). CDR3 length equals 14 residues. V was clipped by 4 bases and J by 2 bases, with 12 bases between them. The CDR3 protein is CASSGTAPTYEQYF. DNA of the CDR3: TGCGCCAGCAGTGGGACAGCCCCCACCTACGAGCAGTACTTC.